Each of the 17 T cell receptor beta chains below was sequenced from the same sample in a study of blood T cells in healthy people across ages. Primed by a sample-barcoded 5' primer and a J-beta primer mix, a second PCR proceeded for about 6 to 12 cycles. TCRdb analysed the 5' RACE reads with MiXCR anew, one entry per CDR3 protein. The sample yields 800,000 or so distinct CDR3 sequences, roughly 25% seen once. These data are also associated with another study on T cells of mothers and their children.

Sequencing was done on a sample of blood. These receptors all stem from a boy between 10 and 17 years old in good health.

Ten or more counts support this clonotype. The rearrangement joins TRBV5-5 to TRBJ2-5, with a weak D call TRBD2 (6 bases). This CDR3 has 15 residues. Germline-derived CDR1 and CDR2 are SGHKS and YYEKEE (reference sequence). Trimming stripped 2 bases from V and 5 bases from J, with 16 bases between. The CDR3: CASSFGGAKEETQYF. CDR3 in DNA: TGTGCCAGCAGCTTTGGCGGGGCAAAAGAGGAGACCCAGTACTTC.

This clonotype was detected only a few times. The V and J genes are TRBV7-9 and TRBJ1-4; D unclear. V was pared by 4 bases and J by 8 bases, with 14 bases between. The CDR3 covers 14 residues. The germline gives CDR1 SEHNR, CDR2 FQNEAQ (reference sequence). CDR3 amino acids: CASSSGPSWEKLFF. CDR3 nucleotide sequence: TGTGCCAGCAGCTCGGGCCCCTCGTGGGAAAAACTGTTTTTT.

This clonotype came up a few times. The V and J genes are TRBV7-9 and TRBJ2-1, with 15 bases fitting TRBD2. Per the germline V gene, CDR1 is SEHNR and CDR2 is FQNEAQ (reference sequence). Germline trimming cut 3 bases from V and 5 bases from J; bases unmatched to any gene: 11. The CDR3 is 19 amino acids. The CDR3 bases are TGTGCCAGCAGCTTCTATGGACTAGCGGGGGGGCCGAGGGACAATGAGCAGTTCTTC. Amino acid sequence: CASSFYGLAGGPRDNEQFF.

The gene calls are TRBV18 and TRBJ2-5, with 7 bases that match TRBD1. The CDR3 has 14 residues. Trimming removed 1 base from V and 4 bases from J; junction bases left unmatched: 3. Looked up from germline, CDR1 is KGHSH and CDR2 is LQKENI. CDR3 protein: CASSPRAGGETQYF. DNA for the CDR3: TGTGCCAGCTCACCACGCGCAGGGGGAGAGACCCAGTACTTC.

The chain uses TRBV2 and TRBJ2-7; D may be TRBD2 (7 bases). Germline V gene data show CDR1 as SNHLY and CDR2 as FYNNEI. The CDR3 covers 12 residues. Deletions cut 11 bases from V and 1 base from J, with 12 bases between. In DNA, the CDR3 is TGTGCCGGCGGGGGACAATCCTACGAGCAGTACTTC. This translates into CAGGGQSYEQYF.

The chain combines TRBV18 with TRBJ2-1; 12 bases line up with TRBD2. V lost 3 bases, J lost 0 bases, and 3 bases stayed unmatched. Germline V gene lookup returns CDR1 KGHSH and CDR2 LQKENI. The CDR3 totals 17 residues. Here the CDR3 reads CASSPLAGGPSYNEQFF. DNA of the CDR3: TGTGCCAGCTCACCCCTAGCGGGAGGGCCCTCCTACAATGAGCAGTTCTTC. The full variable domain, in which reference TRBV18 and TRBJ2-1 provide the parts outside the CDR3, is NAGVMQNPRHLVRRRGQEARLRCSPMKGHSHVYWYRQLPEEGLKFMVYLQKENIIDESGMPKERFSAEFPKEGPSILRIQQVVRGDSAAYFCASSPLAGGPSYNEQFFGPGTRLTVL.

V usage is TRBV5-1 and J usage is TRBJ2-7, with 11 bases aligning to TRBD1. V shed 1 base, J shed 6 bases, and the junction held 9 bases outside the gene matches. The CDR3 length is 16 residues. Germline-derived CDR1 and CDR2 are SGHRS and YFSETQ. The CDR3 DNA reads as TGCGCCAGCAGCTTGCAGGGACAGGGGGTCCTTTCCGAGCAGTACTTC. Translating it yields CASSLQGQGVLSEQYF.

This clonotype was observed many times. The chain couples TRBV6-5 to TRBJ2-7; no definite D call. The CDR3 contains 13 residues. The ends were cut back, 2 bases at V and 1 base at J, with 6 bases in the middle. Germline V CDR1 and CDR2: MNHEY, SVGAGI. CDR3 sequence: CASSYAGSYEQYF. CDR3 in DNA: TGTGCCAGCAGTTACGCCGGGTCCTACGAGCAGTACTTC.

This clonotype was seen a few times. The chain is built from TRBV29-1 and TRBJ2-3; 7 bases are a match to TRBD2. Germline CDR1 and CDR2: SQVTM and ANQGSEA. CDR3 length: 12 amino acids. V shed 7 bases, J shed 2 bases, and the junction held 3 bases outside the gene matches. As DNA, the CDR3 is TGCAGCGCCACTAGCGCCACAGATACGCAGTATTTT. This gives the protein CSATSATDTQYF.

Only a few counts were recorded for this clonotype. V gene TRBV7-2 combines with J gene TRBJ2-1, with D possibly TRBD2 on 6 matching bases. In germline, CDR1 is SGHTA, CDR2 FQGNSA. V lost 5 bases and J lost 5, with 19 bases in between. The CDR3 sequence is 16 residues long. CDR3 amino acids: CASSMQLAAPNNEQFF. CDR3 nucleotide sequence: TGTGCCAGCAGCATGCAACTAGCTGCCCCTAACAATGAGCAGTTCTTC.

The chain recombines TRBV28 with TRBJ2-1; 7 bases fit TRBD2. Trimming removed 8 bases from V and 1 base from J; junction bases left unmatched: 5. The germline CDR1 and CDR2 sequences are MDHEN and SYDVKM. The CDR3 is 14 amino acids. The CDR3 DNA reads TGTGCCAGCGACCGGGGGGAGTCCTACAATGAGCAGTTCTTC. Protein sequence: CASDRGESYNEQFF.

Only one count was recorded for this clonotype. The V gene is TRBV20-1, the J gene TRBJ1-2; perhaps TRBD1 as D (5 bases). Germline CDR1 DFQATT, CDR2 SNEGSKA (reference sequence). V was trimmed by 3 bases and J by 7 bases, leaving 15 bases between them. The length of the CDR3 is 13 residues. Written as DNA, the CDR3 is TGCAGTGCTAGTGGAGGGACCGCAAGTGGCTACACCTTC. It codes for CSASGGTASGYTF.

A few counts support this clonotype. This chain uses TRBV18 with TRBJ1-5; perhaps TRBD1 as D (5 bases). This CDR3 has 14 amino acids. The germline V and J ends were trimmed by 6 bases and 3 bases, with 12 bases remaining between them. Germline loops: CDR1 KGHSH, CDR2 LQKENI. The CDR3 loop reads CASSGAGPNQPQHF. The CDR3 bases are TGTGCCAGCTCTGGGGCGGGGCCCAATCAGCCCCAGCATTTT.

The chain couples TRBV6-1 to TRBJ1-3, with 8 bases matching TRBD1. In germline, CDR1 is MNHNS, CDR2 SASEGT. V was pared by 4 bases and J by 0 bases, with 5 bases of the junction left unmatched. The CDR3 is made up of 16 amino acids. The chain's CDR3 is CASSGLTGGSGNTIYF. The CDR3 DNA reads as TGTGCCAGCAGTGGGCTAACAGGGGGCTCTGGAAACACCATATATTTT.

V gene TRBV5-5 combines with J gene TRBJ2-5, with 10 nucleotides matching TRBD2. This CDR3 is 15 amino acids long. Germline values: CDR1 SGHKS, CDR2 YYEKEE (reference sequence). The V segment lost 2 bases and the J segment 2 bases; nucleotides outside the gene matches: 3. Written as DNA, the CDR3 is TGTGCCAGCAGCTTTAGCGGGGGGCGTCAAGAGACCCAGTACTTC. It is translated as CASSFSGGRQETQYF. The complete variable domain, with remaining parts taken from reference TRBV5-5 and TRBJ2-5, reads DAGVTQSPTHLIKTRGQQVTLRCSPISGHKSVSWYQQVLGQGPQFIFQYYEKEERGRGNFPDRFSARQFPNYSSELNVNALLLGDSALYLCASSFSGGRQETQYFGPGTRLLVL.

This chain uses TRBV29-1 with TRBJ1-1; D might be TRBD1 (6 bases). This CDR3 spans 10 amino acids. V gave up 4 bases and J gave up 12 bases, with 12 bases separating them. The germline V gene has CDR1 SQVTM and CDR2 ANQGSEA. The CDR3 DNA is TGCAGCGTTGGGGGGCCAGTCTCTTTCTTT. Protein sequence: CSVGGPVSFF. The full variable domain, in which reference TRBV29-1 and TRBJ1-1 provide the parts outside the CDR3, is SAVISQKPSRDICQRGTSLTIQCQVDSQVTMMFWYRQQPGQSLTLIATANQGSEATYESGFVIDKFPISRPNLTFSTLTVSNMSPEDSSIYLCSVGGPVSFFGQGTRLTVV.

The table lists this clonotype with a few counts. The rearrangement links TRBV27 to TRBJ2-2; D gene ambiguous. V was cut by 5 bases and J by 5 bases, with 21 bases left in between. The length of the CDR3 is 17 residues. Germline CDR1 is MNHEY and CDR2 is SMNVEV (reference sequence). CDR3 coding DNA: TGTGCCAGCAGTCCCCCCAGGCATGAAAAGCGAACCGGGGAGCTGTTTTTT. It encodes CASSPPRHEKRTGELFF.